The sequence of this T cell receptor (beta chain) was determined in a study of blood T cell repertoires in COVID-19. Study at large: Spain, Italy and the United States supplied samples that represented acute and convalescent COVID-19. Sample material is recorded as cDNA or gDNA derived from T cells, B-cell-depleted T cells, or PBMCs.

In the authors' workflow: The assay estimated nucleated cells by amplifying reference gene primers. TCRdb keeps only in-frame clones here, not all; method: immunoSEQ multiplex PCR. V and J calls and clone size are those listed in that table; D and trimming were worked out from the DNA. The sample records some 370,000 clones, 90% being singletons. The J segment lost 8 bases and the V segment lost 4 bases, leaving 4 bases of the junction unmatched. The germline CDR1 and CDR2 sequences are SSHAT and FNYEAQ (reference sequence). CDR3 length: 15 residues. This TCR was sampled from a man aged 18 to 30 with active or convalescent COVID-19. The chain employs TRBV7-7 and TRBJ2-2; 13 bases fit TRBD2. Sequenced sample: peripheral blood. The CDR3 sequence is CASSSGLAGVGELFF. The CDR3 coding sequence is TGTGCCAGCAGCTCAGGACTAGCGGGGGTTGGGGAGCTGTTTTTT.